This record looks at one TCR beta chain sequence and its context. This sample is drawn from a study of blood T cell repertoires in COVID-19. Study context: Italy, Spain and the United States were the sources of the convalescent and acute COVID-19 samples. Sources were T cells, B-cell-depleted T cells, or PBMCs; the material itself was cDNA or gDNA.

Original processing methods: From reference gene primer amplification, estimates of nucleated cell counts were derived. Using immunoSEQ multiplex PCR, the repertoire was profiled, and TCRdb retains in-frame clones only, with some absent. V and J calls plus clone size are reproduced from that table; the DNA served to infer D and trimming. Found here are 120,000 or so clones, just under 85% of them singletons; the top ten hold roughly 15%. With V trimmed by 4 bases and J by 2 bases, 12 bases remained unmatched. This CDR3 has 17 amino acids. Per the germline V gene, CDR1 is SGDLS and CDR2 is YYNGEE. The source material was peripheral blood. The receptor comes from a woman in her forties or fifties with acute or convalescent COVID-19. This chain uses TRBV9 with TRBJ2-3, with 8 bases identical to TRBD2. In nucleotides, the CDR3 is TGTGCCAGCAGCTCCTACAATCCGGGACTAGACACAGATACGCAGTATTTT. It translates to CASSSYNPGLDTDTQYF.